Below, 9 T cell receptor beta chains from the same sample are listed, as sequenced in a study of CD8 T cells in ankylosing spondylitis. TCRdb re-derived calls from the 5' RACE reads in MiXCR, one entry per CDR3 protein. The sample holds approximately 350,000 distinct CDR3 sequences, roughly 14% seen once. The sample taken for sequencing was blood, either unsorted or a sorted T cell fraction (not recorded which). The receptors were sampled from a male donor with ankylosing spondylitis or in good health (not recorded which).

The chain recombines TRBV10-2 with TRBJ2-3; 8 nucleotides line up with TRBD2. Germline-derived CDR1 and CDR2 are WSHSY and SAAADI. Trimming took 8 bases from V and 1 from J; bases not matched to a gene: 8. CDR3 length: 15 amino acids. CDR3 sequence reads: CASRAAGGGTDTQYF. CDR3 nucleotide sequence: TGCGCCAGCCGGGCGGCGGGAGGTGGCACAGATACGCAGTATTTT.

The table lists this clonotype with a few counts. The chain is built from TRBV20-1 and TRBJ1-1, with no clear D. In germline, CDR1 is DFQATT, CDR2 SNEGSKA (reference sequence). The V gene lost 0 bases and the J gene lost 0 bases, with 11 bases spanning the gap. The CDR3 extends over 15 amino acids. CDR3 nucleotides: TGCAGTGCTAGAGAAGGCAGTACCATGAACACTGAAGCTTTCTTT. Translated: CSAREGSTMNTEAFF.

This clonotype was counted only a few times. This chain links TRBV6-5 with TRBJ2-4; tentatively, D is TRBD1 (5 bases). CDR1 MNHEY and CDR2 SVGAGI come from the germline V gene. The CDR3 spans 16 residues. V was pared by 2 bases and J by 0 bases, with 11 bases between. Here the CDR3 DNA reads TGTGCCAGCAGTTACGACAGTCCCCTAGCCAAAAACATTCAGTACTTC. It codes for CASSYDSPLAKNIQYF.

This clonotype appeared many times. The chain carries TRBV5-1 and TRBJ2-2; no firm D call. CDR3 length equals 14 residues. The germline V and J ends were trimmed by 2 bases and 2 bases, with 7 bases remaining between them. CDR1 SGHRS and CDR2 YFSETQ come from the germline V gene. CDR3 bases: TGCGCCAGCAGCTTCGACACCAACACCGGGGAGCTGTTTTTT. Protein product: CASSFDTNTGELFF.

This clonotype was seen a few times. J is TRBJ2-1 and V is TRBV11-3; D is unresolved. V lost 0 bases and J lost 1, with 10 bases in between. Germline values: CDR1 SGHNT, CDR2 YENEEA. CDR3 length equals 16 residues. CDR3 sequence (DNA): TGTGCCAGCAGCTTAGAGTCAGGAGCTTCCTACAATGAGCAGTTCTTC. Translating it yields CASSLESGASYNEQFF. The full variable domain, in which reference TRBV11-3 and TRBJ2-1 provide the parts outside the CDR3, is EAGVVQSPRYKIIEKKQPVAFWCNPISGHNTLYWYLQNLGQGPELLIRYENEEAVDDSQLPKDRFSAERLKGVDSTLKIQPAELGDSAVYLCASSLESGASYNEQFFGPGTRLTVL.

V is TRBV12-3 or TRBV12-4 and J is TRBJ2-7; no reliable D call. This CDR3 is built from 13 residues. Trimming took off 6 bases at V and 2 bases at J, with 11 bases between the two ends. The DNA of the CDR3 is TGTGCCAGCAGCGACCGACGACCCTACGAGCAGTACTTC. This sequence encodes CASSDRRPYEQYF.

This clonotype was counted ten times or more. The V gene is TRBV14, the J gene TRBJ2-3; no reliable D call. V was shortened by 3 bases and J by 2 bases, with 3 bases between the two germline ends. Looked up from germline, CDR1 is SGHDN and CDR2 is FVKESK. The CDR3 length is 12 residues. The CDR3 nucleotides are TGTGCCAGCAGCCACAACACAGATACGCAGTATTTT. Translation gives CASSHNTDTQYF.

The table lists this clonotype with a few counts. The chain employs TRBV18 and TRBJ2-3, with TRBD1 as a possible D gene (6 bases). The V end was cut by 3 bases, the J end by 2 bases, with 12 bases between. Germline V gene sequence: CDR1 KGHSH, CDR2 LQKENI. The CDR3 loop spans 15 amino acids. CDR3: CASSPQTGDTDTQYF. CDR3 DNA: TGTGCCAGCTCACCGCAGACAGGTGACACAGATACGCAGTATTTT.

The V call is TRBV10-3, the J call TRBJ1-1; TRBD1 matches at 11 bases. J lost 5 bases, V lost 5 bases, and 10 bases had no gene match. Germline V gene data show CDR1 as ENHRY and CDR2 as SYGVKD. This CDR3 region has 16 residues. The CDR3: CAISRPSGQGGTEAFF. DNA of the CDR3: TGTGCCATCAGTCGGCCCTCGGGACAGGGGGGGACTGAAGCTTTCTTT.